The clone carrying this T cell receptor beta chain was seen repeatedly, ten times or more. Libraries of TCR beta came from iRepertoire HTBI primers plus Arm-PCR of CDR3 regions. TCRdb analysed the multiplex PCR reads with MiXCR anew, one entry per CDR3 protein. The profile covers under 700,000 distinct CDR3 sequences, with 15% to 20% appearing a single time and 25% taken by the ten largest. Time point given: newly diagnosed GD, antithyroid drugs for less than 3 months. The TCR library was prepared using RNA isolated from PBMCs. This sample is part of a study of regulatory T cells in long-lasting Graves disease. The CDR3 covers 11 residues. Trimming removed 1 base at V and 2 bases at J, with 3 bases between. Per germline, CDR1 GTSNPN and CDR2 SVGIG (reference sequence). This sample also belongs to another study, concerning T cells in Graves' hyperthyroidism and ophthalmopathy.

The sample in question was peripheral blood mononuclear cells (PBMCs), obtained at new diagnosis, from a patient treated with antithyroid drugs. The chain joins TRBV30 to TRBJ2-7; no clear D gene. The sequence derives from a woman aged 40 to 65 with Graves disease. CDR3 protein: CAWSETYEQYF. The CDR3 nucleotides are TGTGCCTGGAGTGAAACCTACGAGCAGTACTTC.